Listed below are T cell receptor beta chains from one sample, sequenced in a study of shared clonotypes between healthy human individuals. The protocol was immunoSEQ multiplex PCR, while the TCRdb copy is restricted to in-frame clones and leaves out a portion. In the table there are 1.5 million to 2.5 million clones, about 95% of which are singletons. Sequencing was carried out using naive CD8+ T cells sorted from blood. Source of these receptors: a man younger than 35 in good health. Both conserved end residues are part of each CDR3. D genes are given only for firm matches. Expanded clones are given a class, and other clones once, few, many or no size at all.

v_gene: TRBV7-8
j_gene: TRBJ2-1
d_gene: .
len: 17
abundance: .
CDR3nt: TGTGCCAGCAGCCCAGCCGAGGGGGTGAGCTCCTACAATGAGCAGTTCTTC
CDR3aa: CASSPAEGVSSYNEQFF

v_gene: TRBV9
j_gene: TRBJ1-4
d_gene: .
len: 17
abundance: .
CDR3nt: TGTGCCAGCAGCGAGGGGATCTCAGGGTCAACTAATGAAAAACTGTTTTTT
CDR3aa: CASSEGISGSTNEKLFF

v_gene: TRBV7-6
j_gene: TRBJ2-7
d_gene: .
len: 13
abundance: .
CDR3nt: TGTGCCAGCAGTTACAGGGCTCCCTACGAGCAGTACTTC
CDR3aa: CASSYRAPYEQYF

v_gene: TRBV5-4
j_gene: TRBJ1-2
d_gene: .
len: 12
abundance: .
CDR3nt: TGTGCCAGCAGCTTGTCCCCCGGAGGCTACACCTTC
CDR3aa: CASSLSPGGYTF

v_gene: TRBV4-1
j_gene: TRBJ1-5
d_gene: .
len: 15
abundance: .
CDR3nt: TGCGCCAGCAGCCATGTCGTAGCTAGCAATCAGCCCCAGCATTTT
CDR3aa: CASSHVVASNQPQHF

v_gene: TRBV30
j_gene: TRBJ2-3
d_gene: .
len: 12
abundance: .
CDR3nt: TGTGCCTGGAGTGTAAGTGGGGATACGCAGTATTTT
CDR3aa: CAWSVSGDTQYF

v_gene: TRBV5-8
j_gene: TRBJ1-5
d_gene: .
len: 15
abundance: .
CDR3nt: TGTGCCAGCAGCTTGAACAGGGCTTTCAATCAGCCCCAGCATTTT
CDR3aa: CASSLNRAFNQPQHF

v_gene: TRBV4-1
j_gene: TRBJ2-3
d_gene: .
len: 13
abundance: .
CDR3nt: TGCGCCAGCAGCCAAGATCGGGAAGATACGCAGTATTTT
CDR3aa: CASSQDREDTQYF

v_gene: TRBV5-1
j_gene: TRBJ2-7
d_gene: TRBD1
len: 14
abundance: few
CDR3nt: TGCGCCAGCAGCCTTGGACAGGGCTCCTACGAGCAGTACTTC
CDR3aa: CASSLGQGSYEQYF

v_gene: TRBV9
j_gene: TRBJ2-2
d_gene: .
len: 15
abundance: .
CDR3nt: TGTGCCAGCAGCACCGGGACTTCGAACACCGGGGAGCTGTTTTTT
CDR3aa: CASSTGTSNTGELFF

v_gene: TRBV27
j_gene: TRBJ1-1
d_gene: .
len: 14
abundance: .
CDR3nt: TGTGCCAGCAGTTTATCTTACGGGAACACTGAAGCTTTCTTT
CDR3aa: CASSLSYGNTEAFF

v_gene: TRBV4-2
j_gene: TRBJ1-6
d_gene: .
len: 16
abundance: few
CDR3nt: TGTGCCAGCAGCCAAGTAACAGGGTTCGGTAATTCACCCCTCCACTTT
CDR3aa: CASSQVTGFGNSPLHF

v_gene: TRBV29-1
j_gene: TRBJ2-7
d_gene: TRBD1
len: 14
abundance: once
CDR3nt: TGCAGCGTTGAAACCCGGGACAGATCCTACGAGCAGTACTTC
CDR3aa: CSVETRDRSYEQYF

v_gene: TRBV6-6
j_gene: TRBJ2-7
d_gene: .
len: 13
abundance: .
CDR3nt: TGTGCCAGCAGTATCGGGGTATCCTACGAGCAGTACTTC
CDR3aa: CASSIGVSYEQYF

v_gene: TRBV6-1
j_gene: TRBJ2-7
d_gene: TRBD2
len: 15
abundance: once
CDR3nt: TGTGCCAGCAATCTCCAGGAGGGACTAGGCTACGAGCAGTACTTC
CDR3aa: CASNLQEGLGYEQYF

v_gene: TRBV13
j_gene: TRBJ1-5
d_gene: .
len: 16
abundance: .
CDR3nt: TGTGCCAGCAGCTTAGGTAGCGACGGACCCCTTCAGCCCCAGCATTTT
CDR3aa: CASSLGSDGPLQPQHF

v_gene: TRBV5-6
j_gene: TRBJ2-1
d_gene: TRBD2
len: 16
abundance: .
CDR3nt: TGTGCCAGCAGCTTGTGGCTTAGCGGGAGTTCGAATGAGCAGTTCTTC
CDR3aa: CASSLWLSGSSNEQFF

v_gene: TRBV6-6
j_gene: TRBJ1-1
d_gene: .
len: 10
abundance: once
CDR3nt: TGTGCCAGCACTGCCACTGAAGCTTTCTTT
CDR3aa: CASTATEAFF

v_gene: TRBV2
j_gene: TRBJ2-3
d_gene: .
len: 15
abundance: .
CDR3nt: TGTGCCAGCACGAGGGTGTTAACTAGCACAGATACGCAGTATTTT
CDR3aa: CASTRVLTSTDTQYF

v_gene: TRBV25-1
j_gene: TRBJ2-7
d_gene: .
len: 13
abundance: .
CDR3nt: TGTGCCAGCAGTGAATCTGGGGCGAGTGAGCAGTACTTC
CDR3aa: CASSESGASEQYF

v_gene: TRBV9
j_gene: TRBJ2-5
d_gene: TRBD2
len: 12
abundance: .
CDR3nt: TGTGCCAGCAACAGCGGGGAAGAGACCCAGTACTTC
CDR3aa: CASNSGEETQYF

v_gene: TRBV28
j_gene: TRBJ2-5
d_gene: TRBD2
len: 15
abundance: .
CDR3nt: TGTGCCAGCAGTTCCTCCCGGGAGGGGGAAGAGACCCAGTACTTC
CDR3aa: CASSSSREGEETQYF

v_gene: TRBV6-5
j_gene: TRBJ2-3
d_gene: .
len: 14
abundance: .
CDR3nt: TGTGCCAGCAGCCCCCACCGAACGCCAGATACGCAGTATTTT
CDR3aa: CASSPHRTPDTQYF

v_gene: TRBV7-2
j_gene: TRBJ2-7
d_gene: .
len: 14
abundance: .
CDR3nt: TGTGCCAGCAGCTCAACACCCGGGGCCATCGAGCAGTACTTC
CDR3aa: CASSSTPGAIEQYF

v_gene: TRBV5-1
j_gene: TRBJ2-7
d_gene: .
len: 16
abundance: once
CDR3nt: TGCGCCAGCAGCTTACGGGGGGCACTAAACTCCTACGAGCAGTACTTC
CDR3aa: CASSLRGALNSYEQYF

v_gene: TRBV19
j_gene: TRBJ1-5
d_gene: .
len: 12
abundance: .
CDR3nt: TGTGCCAGTAGTATTGGGGGTCAGCCCCAGCATTTT
CDR3aa: CASSIGGQPQHF

v_gene: TRBV4-1
j_gene: TRBJ2-3
d_gene: .
len: 13
abundance: .
CDR3nt: TGCGCCAGCAGCCGGCAGCTTGGAGATACGCAGTATTTT
CDR3aa: CASSRQLGDTQYF

v_gene: TRBV13
j_gene: TRBJ2-2
d_gene: .
len: 14
abundance: once
CDR3nt: TGTGCCAGCAGCTTGGTGGCGAACACCGGGGAGCTGTTTTTT
CDR3aa: CASSLVANTGELFF

v_gene: TRBV28
j_gene: TRBJ1-1
d_gene: .
len: 15
abundance: .
CDR3nt: TGTGCCAGCACCACTACCCGGGAGGGGAGCACTGAAGCTTTCTTT
CDR3aa: CASTTTREGSTEAFF

v_gene: TRBV28
j_gene: TRBJ2-7
d_gene: .
len: 14
abundance: .
CDR3nt: TGTGCCAGCAGTTTCCCAGGGGGGCAATACGAGCAGTACTTC
CDR3aa: CASSFPGGQYEQYF

v_gene: TRBV6-5
j_gene: TRBJ2-5
d_gene: .
len: 15
abundance: .
CDR3nt: TGTGCCAGCAGTTGGGGTTTTGAGGGCGGGGAGACCCAGTACTTC
CDR3aa: CASSWGFEGGETQYF

v_gene: TRBV19
j_gene: TRBJ1-1
d_gene: TRBD1
len: 16
abundance: .
CDR3nt: TGTGCCAGTAGTATAAGGACAGGGTTGATCAACACTGAAGCTTTCTTT
CDR3aa: CASSIRTGLINTEAFF

v_gene: TRBV9
j_gene: TRBJ2-7
d_gene: .
len: 13
abundance: .
CDR3nt: TGTGCCAGCAGCGTGGACAATTCCTACGAGCAGTACTTC
CDR3aa: CASSVDNSYEQYF

v_gene: TRBV4-1
j_gene: TRBJ2-7
d_gene: .
len: 18
abundance: .
CDR3nt: TGCGCCAGCAGCCAAGCCCCCCAGGGCCCCCAAAAAACCTACGAGCAGTACTTC
CDR3aa: CASSQAPQGPQKTYEQYF

v_gene: TRBV28
j_gene: TRBJ1-4
d_gene: .
len: 13
abundance: .
CDR3nt: TGTGCCACCAGATCTCCCCCGAATGAAAAACTGTTTTTT
CDR3aa: CATRSPPNEKLFF

v_gene: TRBV18
j_gene: TRBJ2-7
d_gene: .
len: 13
abundance: few
CDR3nt: TGTGCCAGCTCACCACAGGGGGCCTACGAGCAGTACTTC
CDR3aa: CASSPQGAYEQYF

v_gene: TRBV15
j_gene: TRBJ2-5
d_gene: TRBD2
len: 13
abundance: .
CDR3nt: TGTGCCACCAGCAGAGATTTGGCGGGAGACCAGTACTTC
CDR3aa: CATSRDLAGDQYF

v_gene: TRBV12-5
j_gene: TRBJ1-5
d_gene: .
len: 15
abundance: .
CDR3nt: TGTGCTAGTGGTTTAAGCGTTGGGGGAGAACAGCCCCAGCATTTT
CDR3aa: CASGLSVGGEQPQHF

v_gene: TRBV30
j_gene: TRBJ1-6
d_gene: .
len: 16
abundance: .
CDR3nt: TGTGCCTGGAGTTACAGTCGTCGGGAATACAATTCACCCCTCCACTTT
CDR3aa: CAWSYSRREYNSPLHF

v_gene: TRBV28
j_gene: TRBJ2-3
d_gene: TRBD2
len: 14
abundance: .
CDR3nt: TGTGCCAGCAGTTCGCTAGCGGGTGGGGATACGCAGTATTTT
CDR3aa: CASSSLAGGDTQYF

v_gene: TRBV30
j_gene: TRBJ1-1
d_gene: .
len: 11
abundance: once
CDR3nt: TGTGCCTGGAGCATGGGGGCTGAAGCTTTCTTT
CDR3aa: CAWSMGAEAFF

v_gene: TRBV19
j_gene: TRBJ1-6
d_gene: .
len: 11
abundance: few
CDR3nt: TGTGCCAGTAGTGACGGAGCACCCCTCCACTTT
CDR3aa: CASSDGAPLHF

v_gene: TRBV25-1
j_gene: TRBJ2-7
d_gene: .
len: 11
abundance: .
CDR3nt: TGTGCCAGCAGGGACATCTACGAGCAGTACTTC
CDR3aa: CASRDIYEQYF

v_gene: TRBV30
j_gene: TRBJ2-7
d_gene: TRBD2
len: 15
abundance: once
CDR3nt: TGTGCCTGGAGTGTTGGGCTAGCGGGAGCCTACGAGCAGTACTTC
CDR3aa: CAWSVGLAGAYEQYF

v_gene: TRBV29-1
j_gene: TRBJ2-7
d_gene: TRBD1
len: 12
abundance: .
CDR3nt: TGCAGCGTTGAAGGGACAGGCTACGAGCAGTACTTC
CDR3aa: CSVEGTGYEQYF

v_gene: TRBV4-3
j_gene: TRBJ2-1
d_gene: .
len: 16
abundance: .
CDR3nt: TGCGCCAGCAGCCAAGCCCAGTGGGGGAGAGTCGATGAGCAGTTCTTC
CDR3aa: CASSQAQWGRVDEQFF

v_gene: TRBV19
j_gene: TRBJ2-1
d_gene: TRBD2
len: 18
abundance: once
CDR3nt: TGTGCCAGTAGTATTCGGTTCCTTAGCGGGGCGTCCTACAATGAGCAGTTCTTC
CDR3aa: CASSIRFLSGASYNEQFF

v_gene: TRBV27
j_gene: TRBJ2-3
d_gene: TRBD2
len: 15
abundance: .
CDR3nt: TGTGCCAGCAGTCTCTCCAGCGGGGGGAAGGATACGCAGTATTTT
CDR3aa: CASSLSSGGKDTQYF

v_gene: TRBV6-5
j_gene: TRBJ1-2
d_gene: .
len: 14
abundance: .
CDR3nt: TGTGCCAGCAGTTACTCGGCGGAGGGCGGTGGCTACACCTTC
CDR3aa: CASSYSAEGGGYTF

v_gene: TRBV4-1
j_gene: TRBJ2-3
d_gene: TRBD2
len: 16
abundance: once
CDR3nt: TGCGCCAGCAGCCACCCCGTAGCGGGAGATACAGATACGCAGTATTTT
CDR3aa: CASSHPVAGDTDTQYF

v_gene: TRBV19
j_gene: TRBJ1-5
d_gene: .
len: 14
abundance: .
CDR3nt: TGTGCCAGTAGTATCTCTAATAGCAATCAGCCCCAGCATTTT
CDR3aa: CASSISNSNQPQHF

v_gene: TRBV11-2
j_gene: TRBJ2-1
d_gene: TRBD2
len: 16
abundance: .
CDR3nt: TGTGCCAGCAGCTTCGGTCGGGGGGGCGTCTACAATGAGCAGTTCTTC
CDR3aa: CASSFGRGGVYNEQFF

v_gene: TRBV29-1
j_gene: TRBJ2-7
d_gene: .
len: 12
abundance: .
CDR3nt: TGCAGCGTTGAGGGCAGCACCTACGAGCAGTACTTC
CDR3aa: CSVEGSTYEQYF

v_gene: TRBV9
j_gene: TRBJ1-3
d_gene: TRBD1
len: 16
abundance: .
CDR3nt: TGTGCCAGCAGCGTAGGGGACAGATACTCTGGAAACACCATATATTTT
CDR3aa: CASSVGDRYSGNTIYF

v_gene: TRBV7-3
j_gene: TRBJ2-3
d_gene: TRBD2
len: 14
abundance: .
CDR3nt: TGTGCCAGCAGCCCCGGGGGGGGCGGAAATACGCAGTATTTT
CDR3aa: CASSPGGGGNTQYF

v_gene: TRBV6-5
j_gene: TRBJ2-7
d_gene: .
len: 16
abundance: .
CDR3nt: TGTGCCAGCAGTTTCCTAGCGGAGGGGGTTTCCTACGAGCAGTACTTC
CDR3aa: CASSFLAEGVSYEQYF

v_gene: TRBV11-2
j_gene: TRBJ2-1
d_gene: .
len: 13
abundance: .
CDR3nt: TGTGCCAGCAGCTTAGAGTGGGTCGATGAGCAGTTCTTC
CDR3aa: CASSLEWVDEQFF

v_gene: TRBV13
j_gene: TRBJ2-7
d_gene: .
len: 14
abundance: .
CDR3nt: TGTGCCAGCAGCTCGGCGGACCGATCGGGGGAGCAGTACTTC
CDR3aa: CASSSADRSGEQYF